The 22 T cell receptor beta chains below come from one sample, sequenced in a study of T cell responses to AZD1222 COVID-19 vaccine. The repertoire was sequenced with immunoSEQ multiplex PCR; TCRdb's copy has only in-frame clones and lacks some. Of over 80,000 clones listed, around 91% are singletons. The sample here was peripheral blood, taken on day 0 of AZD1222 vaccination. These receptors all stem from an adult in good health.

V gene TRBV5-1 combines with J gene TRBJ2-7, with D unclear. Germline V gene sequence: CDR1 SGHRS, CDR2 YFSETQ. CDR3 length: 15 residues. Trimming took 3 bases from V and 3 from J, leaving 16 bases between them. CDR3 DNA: TGCGCCAGCAGCTCGTCTGGGGTCGACCTCTACGAGCAGTACTTC. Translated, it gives CASSSSGVDLYEQYF.

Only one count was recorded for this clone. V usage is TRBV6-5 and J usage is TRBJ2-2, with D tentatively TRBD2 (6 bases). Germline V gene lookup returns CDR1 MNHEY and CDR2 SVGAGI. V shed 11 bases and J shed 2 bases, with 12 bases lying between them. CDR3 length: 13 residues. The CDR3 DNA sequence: TGTGCCTCCCGGGGGAGTAACACCGGGGAGCTGTTTTTT. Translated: CASRGSNTGELFF.

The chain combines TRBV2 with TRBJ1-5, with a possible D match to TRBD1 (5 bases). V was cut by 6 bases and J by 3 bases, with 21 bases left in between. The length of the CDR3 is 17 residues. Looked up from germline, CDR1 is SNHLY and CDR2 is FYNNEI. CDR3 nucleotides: TGTGCCAGCAGGGCAGTAGGATTCACAGGCCCCAATCAGCCCCAGCATTTT. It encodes CASRAVGFTGPNQPQHF. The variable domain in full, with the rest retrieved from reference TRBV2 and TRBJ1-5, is EPEVTQTPSHQVTQMGQEVILRCVPISNHLYFYWYRQILGQKVEFLVSFYNNEISEKSEIFDDQFSVERPDGSNFTLKIRSTKLEDSAMYFCASRAVGFTGPNQPQHFGDGTRLSIL.

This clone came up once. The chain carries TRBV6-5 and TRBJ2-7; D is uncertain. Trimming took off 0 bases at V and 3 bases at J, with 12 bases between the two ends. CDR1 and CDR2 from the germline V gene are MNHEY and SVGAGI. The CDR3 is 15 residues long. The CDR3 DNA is TGTGCCAGCAGTTACTCGGCGACGGCATTCTACGAGCAGTACTTC. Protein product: CASSYSATAFYEQYF.

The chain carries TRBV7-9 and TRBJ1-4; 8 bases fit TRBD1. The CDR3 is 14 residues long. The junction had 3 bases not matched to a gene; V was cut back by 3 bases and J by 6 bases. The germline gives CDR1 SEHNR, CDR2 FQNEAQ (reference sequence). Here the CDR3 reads CASSLDREYEKLFF. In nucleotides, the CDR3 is TGTGCCAGCAGCTTGGACAGGGAATATGAAAAACTGTTTTTT.

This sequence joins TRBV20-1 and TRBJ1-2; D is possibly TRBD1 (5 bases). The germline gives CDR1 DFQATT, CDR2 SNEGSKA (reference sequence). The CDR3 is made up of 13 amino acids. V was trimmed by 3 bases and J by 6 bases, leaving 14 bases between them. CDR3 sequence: CSASGLRGNGYTF. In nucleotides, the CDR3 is TGCAGTGCTAGTGGGCTTCGGGGCAATGGCTACACCTTC.

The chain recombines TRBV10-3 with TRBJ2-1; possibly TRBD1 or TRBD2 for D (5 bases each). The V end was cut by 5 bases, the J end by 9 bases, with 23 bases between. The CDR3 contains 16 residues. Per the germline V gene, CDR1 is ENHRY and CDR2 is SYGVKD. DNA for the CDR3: TGTGCCATCAGTACCCGCAACGGGCACGGGACCGGTGAGCAGTTCTTC. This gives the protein CAISTRNGHGTGEQFF.

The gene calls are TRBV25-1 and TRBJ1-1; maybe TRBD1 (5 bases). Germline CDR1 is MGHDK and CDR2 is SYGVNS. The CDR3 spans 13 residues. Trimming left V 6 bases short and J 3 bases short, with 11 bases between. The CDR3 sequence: CASRGGADTEAFF. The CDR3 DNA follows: TGTGCCAGCAGGGGAGGGGCGGACACTGAAGCTTTCTTT.

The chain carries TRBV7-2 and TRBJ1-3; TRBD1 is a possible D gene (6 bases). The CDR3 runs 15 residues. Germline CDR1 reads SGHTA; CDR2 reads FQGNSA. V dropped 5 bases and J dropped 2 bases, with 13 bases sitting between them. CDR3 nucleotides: TGTGCCAGCAGCCCGGGAACAGGGCCTGGAAACACCATATATTTT. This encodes CASSPGTGPGNTIYF.

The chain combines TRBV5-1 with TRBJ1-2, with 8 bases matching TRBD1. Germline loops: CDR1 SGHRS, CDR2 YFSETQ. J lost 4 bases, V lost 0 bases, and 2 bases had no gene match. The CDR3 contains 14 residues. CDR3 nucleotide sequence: TGCGCCAGCAGCTTGGAAGGGACAGGCTATGGCTACACCTTC. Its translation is CASSLEGTGYGYTF.

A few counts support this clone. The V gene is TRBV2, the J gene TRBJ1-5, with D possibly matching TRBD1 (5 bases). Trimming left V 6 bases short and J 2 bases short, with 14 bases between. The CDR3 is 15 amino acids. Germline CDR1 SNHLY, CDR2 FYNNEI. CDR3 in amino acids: CASRLEGVGNQPQHF. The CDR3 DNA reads TGTGCCAGCAGATTGGAAGGGGTAGGCAATCAGCCCCAGCATTTT. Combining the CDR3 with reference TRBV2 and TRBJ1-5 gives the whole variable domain EPEVTQTPSHQVTQMGQEVILRCVPISNHLYFYWYRQILGQKVEFLVSFYNNEISEKSEIFDDQFSVERPDGSNFTLKIRSTKLEDSAMYFCASRLEGVGNQPQHFGDGTRLSIL.

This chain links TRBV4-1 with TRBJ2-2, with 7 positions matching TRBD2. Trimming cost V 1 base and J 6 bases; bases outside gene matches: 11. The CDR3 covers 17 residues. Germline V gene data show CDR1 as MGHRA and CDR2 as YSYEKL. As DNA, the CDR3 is TGCGCCAGCAGCCAAGGGGTAGGCGGGAGTTTGGCCGGGGAGCTGTTTTTT. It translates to CASSQGVGGSLAGELFF.

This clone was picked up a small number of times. CDR3 in DNA: TGTGCCAGTAGTAACGACTGGGACGGTGCGTGGGGAGGCTACACCTTC. Residues: CASSNDWDGAWGGYTF. The chain combines TRBV19 with TRBJ1-2; D may be TRBD1 (5 bases). V lost 4 bases and J 8 bases, leaving 23 bases between the germline ends. The germline gives CDR1 LNHDA, CDR2 SQIVND (reference sequence). The CDR3 extends over 16 amino acids.

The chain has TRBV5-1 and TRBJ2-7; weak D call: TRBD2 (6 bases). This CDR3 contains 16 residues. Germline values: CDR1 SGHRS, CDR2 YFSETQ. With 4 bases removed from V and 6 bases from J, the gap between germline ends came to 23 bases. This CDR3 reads CASSPTILRGTGEQYF. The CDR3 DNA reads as TGCGCCAGCAGCCCCACTATTCTGCGGGGTACGGGCGAGCAGTACTTC.

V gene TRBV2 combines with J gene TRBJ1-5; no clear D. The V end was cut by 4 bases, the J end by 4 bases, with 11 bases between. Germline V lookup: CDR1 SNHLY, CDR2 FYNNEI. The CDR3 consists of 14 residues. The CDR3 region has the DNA TGTGCCAGCAGTGTCGAAGGGCCGAATCAGCCCCAGCATTTT. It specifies CASSVEGPNQPQHF.

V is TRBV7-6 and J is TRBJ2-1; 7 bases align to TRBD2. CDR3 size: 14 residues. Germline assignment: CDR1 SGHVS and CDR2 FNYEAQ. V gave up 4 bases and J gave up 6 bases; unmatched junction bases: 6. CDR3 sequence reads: CASSSSGGSNEQFF. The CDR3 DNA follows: TGTGCCAGCAGCTCTAGCGGAGGGAGCAATGAGCAGTTCTTC. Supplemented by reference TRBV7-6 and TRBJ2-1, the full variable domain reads GAGVSQSPRYKVTKRGQDVALRCDPISGHVSLYWYRQALGQGPEFLTYFNYEAQQDKSGLPNDRFSAERPEGSISTLTIQRTEQRDSAMYRCASSSSGGSNEQFFGPGTRLTVL.

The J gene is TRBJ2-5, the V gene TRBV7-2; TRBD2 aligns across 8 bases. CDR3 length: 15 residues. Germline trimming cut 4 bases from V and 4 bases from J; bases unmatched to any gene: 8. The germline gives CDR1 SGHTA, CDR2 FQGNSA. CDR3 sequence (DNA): TGTGCCAGCAGCTGGCGCGGGAGGCCGGGAGAGACCCAGTACTTC. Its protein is CASSWRGRPGETQYF.

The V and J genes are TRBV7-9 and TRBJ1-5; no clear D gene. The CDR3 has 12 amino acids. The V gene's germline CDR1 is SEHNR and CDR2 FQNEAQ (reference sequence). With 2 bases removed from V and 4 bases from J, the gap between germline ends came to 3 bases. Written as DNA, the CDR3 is TGTGCCAGCAGCTTAATTAATCAGCCCCAGCATTTT. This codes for CASSLINQPQHF. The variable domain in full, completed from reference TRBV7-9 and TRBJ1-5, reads DTGVSQNPRHKITKRGQNVTFRCDPISEHNRLYWYRQTLGQGPEFLTYFQNEAQLEKSRLLSDRFSAERPKGSFSTLEIQRTEQGDSAMYLCASSLINQPQHFGDGTRLSIL.

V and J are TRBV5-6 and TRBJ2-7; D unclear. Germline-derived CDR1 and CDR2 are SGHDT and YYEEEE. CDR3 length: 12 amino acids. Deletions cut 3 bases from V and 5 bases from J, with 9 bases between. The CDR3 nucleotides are TGTGCCAGCAGCTCGGGCCCTAACGAGCAGTACTTC. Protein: CASSSGPNEQYF.

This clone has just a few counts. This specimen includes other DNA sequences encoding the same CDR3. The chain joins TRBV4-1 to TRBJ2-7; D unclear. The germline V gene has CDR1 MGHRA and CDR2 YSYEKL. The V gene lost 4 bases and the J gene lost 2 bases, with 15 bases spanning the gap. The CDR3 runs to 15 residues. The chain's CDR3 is CASSRTQDGTYEQYF. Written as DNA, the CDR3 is TGCGCCAGCAGCCGAACCCAGGACGGAACCTACGAGCAGTACTTC.

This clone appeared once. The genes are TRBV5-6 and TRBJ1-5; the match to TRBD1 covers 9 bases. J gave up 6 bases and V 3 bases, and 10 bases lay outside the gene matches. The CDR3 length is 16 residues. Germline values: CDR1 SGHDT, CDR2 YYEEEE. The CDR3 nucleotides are TGTGCCAGCAGCTCGGGCCGGGACAGGGAGCGTCAGCCCCAGCATTTT. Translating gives CASSSGRDRERQPQHF.

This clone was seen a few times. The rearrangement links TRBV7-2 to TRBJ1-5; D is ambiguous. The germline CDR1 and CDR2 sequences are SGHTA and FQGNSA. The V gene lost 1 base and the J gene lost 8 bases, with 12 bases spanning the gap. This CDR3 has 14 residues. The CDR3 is CASSLERVGKPQHF. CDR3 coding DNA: TGTGCCAGCAGCTTAGAGAGAGTGGGGAAGCCCCAGCATTTT. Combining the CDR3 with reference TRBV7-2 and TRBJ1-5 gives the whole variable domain GAGVSQSPSNKVTEKGKDVELRCDPISGHTALYWYRQSLGQGLEFLIYFQGNSAPDKSGLPSDRFSAERTGGSVSTLTIQRTQQEDSAVYLCASSLERVGKPQHFGDGTRLSIL.